The rows below give T cell receptor beta chains drawn from one sample of a study of T-cell reconstitution after alpha-beta-depleted transplantation in children. TCRdb itself ran the PCR reads through MiXCR, one entry per CDR3 protein. The sample lists some 530,000 distinct CDR3 sequences; around 13% were seen once. The sequenced sample was PBMCs from the stem cell graft donor, obtained from the stem cell graft. These receptors were obtained from a human donor who donated a stem cell graft to a child with combined immunodeficiency. The CDR3 runs from the conserved cysteine through the conserved F or W.

CAISGRGETQYF	TRBV10-3
CASSLGLAGEAKNIQYF	TRBV13
CASSLTLTSGNSYEQYF	TRBV5-1
CASREQGESNQPQHF	TRBV6-2/TRBV6-3
CASYLTGRYGYTF	TRBV12-3/TRBV12-4
CASSLGTSGELFF	TRBV5-6
CASSSWTSGARVETQYF	TRBV7-2
CSVLVETQYF	TRBV29-1
CASSPTSPQFF	TRBV7-9
CASSVGAGLAPTDTQYF	TRBV9
CASSTPGHWKTDTQYF	TRBV27
CATSRGNYPGANVLTF	TRBV15
CASTREPNTGELFF	TRBV5-8
CASSQRTGSPGQYF	TRBV12-3/TRBV12-4
CASGFPGLTNTGELFF	TRBV12-5
CASSSLPPGNEQYF	TRBV7-9
CASSPQSAGGGYGYTF	TRBV5-1
CASSLDGGARTGELFF	TRBV7-2
CASSLQGASEQYF	TRBV5-5
CASGILGYSSYEQYF	TRBV6-2/TRBV6-3
CSASGRVGYNEQFF	TRBV29-1
CASNQQGRRGIDTQYF	TRBV12-3/TRBV12-4
CASSQDLGSNQETQYF	TRBV4-3
CAWSGRSTGELFF	TRBV30
CASSEEISYNSPLHF	TRBV2
CASSLGTHYNSPLHF	TRBV13
CASSSERGRAYEQYF	TRBV7-2
CASSRDLGNIQYF	TRBV27
CASSLEAPGTSGLGDTQYF	TRBV7-3
CATSRVRDNVPYTF	TRBV15
CASREGRVGEPQHF	TRBV6-1
CASSLAGPDYEQYF	TRBV5-1
CASSALTRGFNTDEAFF	TRBV9
CASMRGTDTQYF	TRBV6-1
CSAMGLTLETQYF	TRBV20-1
CASRPGLPATEQYF	TRBV12-3/TRBV12-4
CAISPTAGGTYEQYF	TRBV10-3
CASSFRDGRETQYF	TRBV5-5
CASSFPGGETQYF	TRBV12-3/TRBV12-4
CASSLSTNSDTQYF	TRBV12-3/TRBV12-4
CASSLWSTVGYTF	TRBV12-3/TRBV12-4
CASSLTPADSYNEQFF	TRBV5-1
CASSIGTSDYGYTF	TRBV5-1
CASSDGYTEAFF	TRBV25-1
CASSRRGRDYGYTF	TRBV12-3/TRBV12-4
CSVEGLAETYQETQYF	TRBV29-1
CASSLGVKRDPKNIQYF	TRBV7-2